Sequencing of this T cell receptor (beta chain) was carried out in a study of Graves' ophthalmopathy and Graves' hyperthyroidism. Findings of the study overall: Most thyroid-expanded clonotypes exceeding 0.001 frequency were also found in blood.

The study amplified TCR beta CDR3 regions using RNA transcripts. First-round RT-PCR employed HTBI primers, with a second-round multiplex PCR after it. TCRdb fed the multiplex PCR reads into MiXCR, producing one record per CDR3 protein. The sample has some 380,000 distinct CDR3 sequences, 15% seen once. V gave up 4 bases and J gave up 4 bases; unmatched junction bases: 7. This CDR3 contains 15 residues. Germline V gene lookup returns CDR1 KGHDR and CDR2 SFDVKD. This clonotype came up many times. Its specificity is unknown. Exclusion covered patients with other autoimmune diseases or uncontrolled infections (as well as pregnancy or lactation). Diagnostic conclusions were grounded in clinical symptoms, serum thyroxine, TRAb, thyroid ultrasound and orbital computed tomography.

Material for sequencing was peripheral blood. The TCR was taken from a woman under 30 with stable Graves' hyperthyroidism. The chain couples TRBV24-1 to TRBJ2-5; 8 bases agree with TRBD1. In DNA form, the CDR3 reads TGTGCCACCAGTGACGTGAAGGACAGGGTAGAGACCCAGTACTTC. Residues: CATSDVKDRVETQYF.